These 19 T cell receptor beta chains came from one sample sequenced in a study of CD8 T cells in Susac syndrome. RNA amounts of about 0.5 to 1 ug underwent reverse transcription with random hexamers. TCRdb reprocessed the immunoSEQ multiplex PCR reads via MiXCR and lists one record per CDR3 protein. The data contain 65,000 to 80,000 distinct CDR3 sequences, 90% to 95% of them singletons. Material: CD8+ T cells from PBMCs. The receptor source for this set is a human donor with multiple sclerosis.

CDR3 DNA: TGCAGCGTTGAAGAAGTGGGTTGGTACACTGAAGCTTTCTTT. Its protein is CSVEEVGWYTEAFF. J is TRBJ1-1 and V is TRBV29-1; D remains unclear. The V end lost 0 bases, the J end lost 3 bases, and 11 bases lay between the germline ends. The length of the CDR3 is 14 residues. CDR1 and CDR2 (germline): SQVTM, ANQGSEA. The full variable domain, in which reference TRBV29-1 and TRBJ1-1 provide the parts outside the CDR3, is SAVISQKPSRDICQRGTSLTIQCQVDSQVTMMFWYRQQPGQSLTLIATANQGSEATYESGFVIDKFPISRPNLTFSTLTVSNMSPEDSSIYLCSVEEVGWYTEAFFGQGTRLTVV.

This clonotype came up once. This chain connects TRBV3-1 to TRBJ2-7, with D hard to call. The CDR3 runs 14 residues. Germline V gives CDR1 LGHDT, CDR2 YNNKEL (reference sequence). Trimming stripped 2 bases from V and 3 bases from J, with 11 bases between. CDR3 loop: CASSQLEFDYEQYF. The DNA for the CDR3 is TGTGCCAGCAGCCAACTAGAATTCGACTACGAGCAGTACTTC.

CDR3 residues: CASSFQVATSGNYEQYF. In nucleotides, the CDR3 is TGTGCCAGCAGTTTCCAGGTGGCCACTAGCGGGAACTACGAGCAGTACTTC. This chain uses TRBV27 with TRBJ2-7; 10 bases match TRBD2. After removal of 3 bases from V and 3 bases from J, the junction contained 11 bases not matched to a gene. Germline V gene lookup returns CDR1 MNHEY and CDR2 SMNVEV (reference sequence). The CDR3 runs to 17 residues.

The V and J genes are TRBV7-2 and TRBJ2-1, with D possibly matching TRBD2 (5 bases). This CDR3 contains 13 residues. Germline V CDR1 and CDR2: SGHTA, FQGNSA. Deletions cut 5 bases from V and 9 bases from J, with 14 bases between. For the CDR3, the DNA is TGTGCCAGCAGCGTTGAGAGGGTGCGTGAGCAGTTCTTC. This translates into CASSVERVREQFF. The entire variable domain, with the rest obtained from reference TRBV7-2 and TRBJ2-1, is as follows: GAGVSQSPSNKVTEKGKDVELRCDPISGHTALYWYRQSLGQGLEFLIYFQGNSAPDKSGLPSDRFSAERTGGSVSTLTIQRTQQEDSAVYLCASSVERVREQFFGPGTRLTVL.

The CDR3 DNA follows: TGTGCCAGCAGTGAATGGCTACTCGGGGATACGCAGTATTTT. This translates into CASSEWLLGDTQYF. The chain has TRBV2 and TRBJ2-3, with D uncertain. Trimming removed 2 bases from V and 6 bases from J, with 12 bases in between. This CDR3 has 14 residues. Germline lookup yields CDR1 SNHLY and CDR2 FYNNEI.

The rearrangement joins TRBV7-8 to TRBJ2-7; D unclear. V lost 4 bases to trimming and J lost 0 bases, with 7 bases between them. Germline CDR1 and CDR2: SGHVS and FQNEAQ. The CDR3 consists of 13 residues. CDR3 DNA: TGTGCCAGCAGCTCGTCACCCTCCTACGAGCAGTACTTC. It encodes CASSSSPSYEQYF.

This chain connects TRBV5-6 to TRBJ2-7; D gene uncertain. This CDR3 has 13 residues. CDR1 is SGHDT and CDR2 is YYEEEE in the germline V gene. Trimming removed 0 bases at V and 2 bases at J, with 6 bases between. CDR3 residues: CASSLGYTYEQYF. In nucleotides, the CDR3 is TGTGCCAGCAGCTTGGGGTATACCTACGAGCAGTACTTC. The full variable domain, rest sourced from reference TRBV5-6 and TRBJ2-7, is DAGVTQSPTHLIKTRGQQVTLRCSPKSGHDTVSWYQQALGQGPQFIFQYYEEEERQRGNFPDRFSGHQFPNYSSELNVNALLLGDSALYLCASSLGYTYEQYFGPGTRLTVT.

V gene TRBV9 combines with J gene TRBJ1-2; 7 bases fit TRBD1. After removal of 0 bases from V and 2 bases from J, the junction contained 7 bases not matched to a gene. The CDR3 consists of 16 residues. Looked up from germline, CDR1 is SGDLS and CDR2 is YYNGEE. CDR3 coding DNA: TGTGCCAGCAGCGTAGCCCCAGACAGGGAGAACTATGGCTACACCTTC. Translated, it gives CASSVAPDRENYGYTF.

V usage is TRBV12-3 or TRBV12-4 and J usage is TRBJ1-1, with D perhaps matching TRBD1 (6 bases). CDR3 length: 15 amino acids. The V end was cut by 6 bases, the J end by 1 base, with 15 bases between. The CDR3, as DNA: TGTGCCAGCAGGGACTACAGGGCTGCGAACACTGAAGCTTTCTTT. This sequence encodes CASRDYRAANTEAFF.

The chain has TRBV6-5 and TRBJ1-5; 12 positions agree with TRBD1. The V gene end was trimmed by 7 bases and the J gene end by 4 bases; junction bases not matched to a gene: 5. Germline V gives CDR1 MNHEY, CDR2 SVGAGI. This CDR3 is built from 15 residues. CDR3 nucleotide sequence: TGTGCCAGCAAACCGGGACAGGGGGCGAATCAGCCCCAGCATTTT. Translation gives CASKPGQGANQPQHF.

CDR3 coding DNA: TGTGCCAGCAGGGTGACCGGGACAGATCCTTGGGGCTACACCTTC. Protein product: CASRVTGTDPWGYTF. The chain employs TRBV2 and TRBJ1-2, with 7 bases lining up with TRBD1. Germline assignment: CDR1 SNHLY and CDR2 FYNNEI. With 6 bases clipped from V and 8 bases from J, the junction kept 15 bases outside the gene matches. The CDR3 has 15 amino acids.

V usage is TRBV28 and J usage is TRBJ1-1, with D perhaps matching TRBD1 (6 bases). Germline assignment: CDR1 MDHEN and CDR2 SYDVKM. V lost 8 bases and J lost 3, with 13 bases in between. This CDR3 has 13 residues. The CDR3: CASAEGGHTEAFF. DNA for the CDR3: TGTGCCAGCGCCGAGGGGGGCCACACTGAAGCTTTCTTT.

The V call is TRBV9, the J call TRBJ1-6; D is possibly TRBD1 (5 bases). The length of the CDR3 is 14 residues. Germline V gene lookup returns CDR1 SGDLS and CDR2 YYNGEE. V was pared by 4 bases and J by 6 bases, with 11 bases between. The CDR3: CASSFADSNSPLHF. In DNA, the CDR3 is TGTGCCAGCAGCTTCGCCGACAGTAATTCACCCCTCCACTTT.

This clonotype was counted once. The chain is built from TRBV24-1 and TRBJ1-5; D is ambiguous. This CDR3 spans 10 amino acids. Germline V gives CDR1 KGHDR, CDR2 SFDVKD. Trimming pared 5 bases from V and 7 bases from J, leaving 2 bases between. In nucleotides, the CDR3 is TGTGCCACCAGTGGACAGCCCCAGCATTTT. It specifies CATSGQPQHF.

This sequence joins TRBV6-2 or TRBV6-3 and TRBJ2-3; tentatively, D is TRBD2 (5 bases). The V and J ends lost 7 bases and 2 bases respectively, with 19 bases between them. The V gene's germline CDR1 is MNHEY and CDR2 SVGEGT. The length of the CDR3 is 16 residues. CDR3 amino acids: CASTLLPGSFTDTQYF. CDR3 sequence (DNA): TGTGCCAGCACTCTTCTGCCGGGATCGTTCACAGATACGCAGTATTTT.

This sequence joins TRBV20-1 and TRBJ2-7; 11 bases line up with TRBD2. Trimming cost V 4 bases and J 2 bases; bases outside gene matches: 4. Germline CDR1 and CDR2: DFQATT and SNEGSKA (reference sequence). The CDR3 is 14 residues long. For the CDR3, the DNA is TGCAGTGCTAAAACTAGCGGGAGTCCCTACGAGCAGTACTTC. Its protein product is CSAKTSGSPYEQYF.

The chain joins TRBV2 to TRBJ2-7; D remains ambiguous. V lost 7 bases, J lost 5 bases, and 18 bases lay in between. The CDR3 spans 14 residues. Looked up from germline, CDR1 is SNHLY and CDR2 is FYNNEI. CDR3 sequence reads: CASTPGPGRNEQYF. The CDR3, as DNA: TGTGCCAGCACCCCGGGCCCTGGAAGGAACGAGCAGTACTTC.

This chain uses TRBV28 with TRBJ2-7; TRBD1 aligns across 9 bases. Germline CDR1 is MDHEN and CDR2 is SYDVKM. The CDR3 sequence is 14 residues long. Trimming at V came to 6 bases and at J to 6 bases, leaving 9 bases not matched to a gene. CDR3 bases: TGTGCCAGCAGCCTCCGGGACAGGGACGGCGAGCAGTACTTC. This translates into CASSLRDRDGEQYF.

V and J are TRBV4-1 and TRBJ1-1; D perhaps matches TRBD1 (5 bases). CDR3 length: 14 amino acids. The V gene's germline CDR1 is MGHRA and CDR2 YSYEKL. Trimming removed 7 bases at V and 2 bases at J, with 14 bases between. CDR3 loop: CASTPGDTNTEAFF. CDR3 nucleotide sequence: TGCGCCAGCACTCCGGGGGATACTAACACTGAAGCTTTCTTT.